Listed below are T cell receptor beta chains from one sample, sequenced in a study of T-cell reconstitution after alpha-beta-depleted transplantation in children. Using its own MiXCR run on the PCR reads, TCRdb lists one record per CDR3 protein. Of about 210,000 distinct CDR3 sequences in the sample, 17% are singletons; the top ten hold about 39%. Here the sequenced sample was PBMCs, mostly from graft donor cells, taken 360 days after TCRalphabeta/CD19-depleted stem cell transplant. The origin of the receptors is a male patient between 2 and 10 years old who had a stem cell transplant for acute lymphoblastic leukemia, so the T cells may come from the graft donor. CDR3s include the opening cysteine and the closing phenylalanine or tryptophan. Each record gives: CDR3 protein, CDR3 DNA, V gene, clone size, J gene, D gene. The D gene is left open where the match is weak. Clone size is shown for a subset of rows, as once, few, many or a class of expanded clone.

CASTKSGFGQPQHF TGTGCCAGTACAAAGTCGGGGTTCGGGCAGCCCCAGCATTTT TRBV12-3/TRBV12-4 NA TRBJ1-5 NA
CASSFITRQLLYNEQFF TGTGCCAGCAGTTTTATCACCCGACAGCTTCTTTACAATGAGCAGTTCTTC TRBV27 few TRBJ2-1 NA
CASSPTGAHEQFF TGTGCCAGCTCACCAACGGGGGCCCATGAGCAGTTCTTC TRBV18 NA TRBJ2-1 NA
CASSRKTGKDQPQHF TGCGCCAGCAGCCGTAAGACAGGGAAGGATCAGCCCCAGCATTTT TRBV5-1 few TRBJ1-5 TRBD1
CASSLGITGELFF TGTGCCAGCAGTTTAGGTATCACCGGGGAGCTGTTTTTT TRBV12-3/TRBV12-4 many TRBJ2-2 NA
CASSLAPGYEQYF TGCGCCAGCAGCTTGGCTCCAGGCTACGAGCAGTACTTC TRBV5-1 few TRBJ2-7 NA
CASSLVETTYEQYF TGTGCCAGCAGCTTGGTGGAGACCACCTACGAGCAGTACTTC TRBV7-2 NA TRBJ2-7 NA
CASSLTGTGDLQTQYF TGTGCCAGCAGCTTAACGGGGACAGGGGATCTGCAGACCCAGTACTTC TRBV7-2 NA TRBJ2-5 TRBD1
CSARDEGGGGPETQYF TGCAGTGCTAGAGACGAGGGGGGGGGTGGGCCGGAGACCCAGTACTTC TRBV20-1 NA TRBJ2-5 NA
CASSLVGLGWPQHF TGTGCCAGCAGTTTAGTAGGGCTAGGTTGGCCCCAGCATTTT TRBV28 few TRBJ1-5 NA
CASSFASTDTQYF TGTGCCAGCAGCTTCGCTAGCACAGATACGCAGTATTTT TRBV7-2 NA TRBJ2-3 NA
CSARDSGQKYEQYF TGCAGTGCTAGAGATTCCGGACAGAAATACGAGCAGTACTTC TRBV20-1 few TRBJ2-7 NA
CASSLLGESGETQYF TGCGCCAGCAGCTTGTTGGGGGAATCCGGGGAGACCCAGTACTTC TRBV5-1 NA TRBJ2-5 NA
CASSDGPSDYNEQFF TGCGCCAGCAGTGACGGGCCCTCAGACTACAATGAGCAGTTCTTC TRBV10-2 few TRBJ2-1 NA
CASRTGTNYEQYF TGTGCCAGCAGGACCGGGACAAACTACGAGCAGTACTTC TRBV12-3/TRBV12-4 few TRBJ2-7 NA
CASSEFRGGYEEKLFF TGTGCCAGCAGTGAATTCCGGGGTGGATATGAAGAAAAACTGTTTTTT TRBV25-1 NA TRBJ1-4 NA
CASARLLMNTEAFF TGTGCCAGCGCACGTCTCCTTATGAACACTGAAGCTTTCTTT TRBV28 many TRBJ1-1 NA
CASSSTVGTGTYEQYF TGTGCCAGCAGCTCCACGGTGGGGACAGGTACCTACGAGCAGTACTTC TRBV7-9 once TRBJ2-7 TRBD1
CASSWKGTGSYNEQFF TGTGCCAGCAGCTGGAAGGGGACAGGCTCCTACAATGAGCAGTTCTTC TRBV7-2 NA TRBJ2-1 TRBD1
CASSLWRGTNEQFF TGCGCCAGCAGCTTATGGCGGGGCACCAATGAGCAGTTCTTC TRBV5-1 NA TRBJ2-1 NA
CASSLVGRERSNQPQHF TGTGCCAGCAGCTTGGTGGGCAGGGAGCGTAGCAATCAGCCCCAGCATTTT TRBV5-5 NA TRBJ1-5 NA
CATSLGVLTYEQYF TGTGCCACCAGCCTGGGGGTTCTTACCTACGAGCAGTACTTC TRBV15 NA TRBJ2-7 NA
CASSPETGYEQYF TGTGCCAGCAGCCCTGAGACAGGCTACGAGCAGTACTTC TRBV7-9 NA TRBJ2-7 NA
CASSENAGEDEQFF TGTGCCAGCAGCGAAAACGCGGGGGAGGATGAGCAGTTCTTC TRBV12-3/TRBV12-4 few TRBJ2-1 TRBD2
CASSLGNRGLRTFVANVLTF TGTGCCAGCAGTTTAGGTAACAGGGGGCTGAGAACCTTTGTGGCCAACGTCCTGACTTTC TRBV12-3/TRBV12-4 NA TRBJ2-6 TRBD1
CASSLEAGWGNTEAFF TGTGCCAGCAGCTTGGAGGCAGGGTGGGGGAACACTGAAGCTTTCTTT TRBV5-5 few TRBJ1-1 NA
CSAPIDHYGYTF TGCAGCGCCCCAATAGACCACTATGGCTACACCTTC TRBV29-1 NA TRBJ1-2 NA